A selection of T cell receptor beta chains follows, all from one sample in a study of beta chain features in type 1 diabetes. Only in-frame clones appear in the TCRdb table, and some are missing; sequencing was by immunoSEQ multiplex PCR. The sample contains 300,000 to 400,000 clones, over 9.5% of which appear only once. Material: naive CD4+ T cells from blood. These receptors were obtained from a man between 18 and 35 years old in good health. The CDR3 runs from the conserved cysteine through the conserved F or W. The order of the fields is D gene, J gene, clone size, V gene, CDR3 protein, CDR3 DNA. A D gene is named only where the DNA matches it firmly. Rows give clone size only sometimes, using once, few, many, or a class for an expanded clone.

D gene: TRBD2; J gene: TRBJ2-1; clone size: NA; V gene: TRBV7-3; CDR3 protein: CASSLSGTSTTEQFF; CDR3 DNA: TGTGCCAGCAGCTTAAGTGGGACTAGTACAACTGAGCAGTTCTTC
D gene: NA; J gene: TRBJ1-2; clone size: NA; V gene: TRBV28; CDR3 protein: CASSLFPPKRGGYGYTF; CDR3 DNA: TGTGCCAGCAGTTTATTCCCCCCAAAACGGGGGGGCTATGGCTACACCTTC
D gene: NA; J gene: TRBJ2-2; clone size: few; V gene: TRBV6-6; CDR3 protein: CASSVEGGTGELFF; CDR3 DNA: TGTGCCAGCAGTGTGGAGGGAGGCACCGGGGAGCTGTTTTTT
D gene: TRBD1; J gene: TRBJ2-2; clone size: few; V gene: TRBV15; CDR3 protein: CATSRVLGSGQGGSGELFF; CDR3 DNA: TGTGCCACCAGCAGAGTGCTGGGATCGGGACAGGGAGGTTCCGGGGAGCTGTTTTTT
D gene: TRBD2; J gene: TRBJ2-2; clone size: once; V gene: TRBV7-7; CDR3 protein: CASSLGTSGSGELFF; CDR3 DNA: TGTGCTAGCAGCTTAGGGACTAGCGGGAGCGGGGAGCTGTTTTTT
D gene: TRBD2; J gene: TRBJ2-7; clone size: NA; V gene: TRBV7-8; CDR3 protein: CASSLPSGSYEQYF; CDR3 DNA: TGTGCCAGCAGCTTACCTAGCGGGAGCTACGAGCAGTACTTC
D gene: TRBD2; J gene: TRBJ2-3; clone size: NA; V gene: TRBV7-9; CDR3 protein: CASSLPRSGGAGDTQYF; CDR3 DNA: TGTGCCAGCAGCTTACCGCGTAGCGGGGGGGCAGGAGATACGCAGTATTTT
D gene: TRBD2; J gene: TRBJ2-2; clone size: few; V gene: TRBV7-2; CDR3 protein: CASSLAGTSGSKELFF; CDR3 DNA: TGTGCCAGCAGCTTGGCCGGGACTAGCGGGAGTAAGGAGCTGTTTTTT
D gene: TRBD1; J gene: TRBJ2-7; clone size: NA; V gene: TRBV6-5; CDR3 protein: CASSYSGQYEQYF; CDR3 DNA: TGTGCCAGCAGTTATTCGGGACAGTACGAGCAGTACTTC
D gene: NA; J gene: TRBJ1-1; clone size: few; V gene: TRBV7-2; CDR3 protein: CASSYRETEAFF; CDR3 DNA: TGTGCCAGCAGCTATAGAGAGACTGAAGCTTTCTTT
D gene: TRBD2; J gene: TRBJ2-3; clone size: NA; V gene: TRBV9; CDR3 protein: CASRGGLSTDTQYF; CDR3 DNA: TGTGCCAGCAGGGGGGGACTAAGCACAGATACGCAGTATTTT
D gene: TRBD1; J gene: TRBJ1-2; clone size: NA; V gene: TRBV5-1; CDR3 protein: CASSWGQGGGYGYTF; CDR3 DNA: TGCGCCAGCAGCTGGGGACAGGGCGGAGGCTATGGCTACACCTTC
D gene: NA; J gene: TRBJ2-7; clone size: NA; V gene: TRBV29-1; CDR3 protein: CSVDWLGEQYF; CDR3 DNA: TGCAGCGTTGATTGGTTGGGCGAGCAGTACTTC
D gene: TRBD2; J gene: TRBJ2-1; clone size: NA; V gene: TRBV7-9; CDR3 protein: CASSTRSGTSGIYEQFF; CDR3 DNA: TGTGCCAGCAGCACACGCTCCGGGACTAGCGGGATTTATGAGCAGTTCTTC
D gene: TRBD2; J gene: TRBJ2-1; clone size: NA; V gene: TRBV30; CDR3 protein: CAWSAPGRTLSGGEQFF; CDR3 DNA: TGTGCCTGGAGCGCACCCGGACGGACCCTTAGCGGGGGGGAGCAGTTCTTC
D gene: NA; J gene: TRBJ1-2; clone size: few; V gene: TRBV18; CDR3 protein: CASSPNRDITYGYTF; CDR3 DNA: TGTGCCAGCTCACCAAACCGGGACATTACCTATGGCTACACCTTC
D gene: TRBD2; J gene: TRBJ2-7; clone size: few; V gene: TRBV4-3; CDR3 protein: CASSQDSPSGRVFSYEQYF; CDR3 DNA: TGCGCCAGCAGCCAAGATAGTCCTAGCGGGAGGGTATTTAGCTACGAGCAGTACTTC
D gene: NA; J gene: TRBJ2-3; clone size: few; V gene: TRBV11-1; CDR3 protein: CASSSGTLPDTQYF; CDR3 DNA: TGTGCCAGCAGTTCCGGGACACTCCCAGATACGCAGTATTTT
D gene: TRBD1; J gene: TRBJ2-5; clone size: NA; V gene: TRBV5-1; CDR3 protein: CASSQKPRQGTQETQYF; CDR3 DNA: TGCGCCAGCAGCCAAAAGCCTCGACAGGGAACACAAGAGACCCAGTACTTC
D gene: NA; J gene: TRBJ1-2; clone size: NA; V gene: TRBV18; CDR3 protein: CASSPRGEDGYTF; CDR3 DNA: TGTGCCAGCTCACCACGCGGGGAGGATGGCTACACCTTC
D gene: NA; J gene: TRBJ1-6; clone size: few; V gene: TRBV11-1; CDR3 protein: CASSFVGGRSPLHF; CDR3 DNA: TGTGCCAGCAGCTTCGTTGGGGGGAGATCACCCCTCCACTTT
D gene: TRBD1; J gene: TRBJ2-7; clone size: NA; V gene: TRBV5-1; CDR3 protein: CASSYIPGQGASEQYF; CDR3 DNA: TGCGCCAGCAGCTACATCCCGGGACAGGGGGCAAGCGAGCAGTACTTC